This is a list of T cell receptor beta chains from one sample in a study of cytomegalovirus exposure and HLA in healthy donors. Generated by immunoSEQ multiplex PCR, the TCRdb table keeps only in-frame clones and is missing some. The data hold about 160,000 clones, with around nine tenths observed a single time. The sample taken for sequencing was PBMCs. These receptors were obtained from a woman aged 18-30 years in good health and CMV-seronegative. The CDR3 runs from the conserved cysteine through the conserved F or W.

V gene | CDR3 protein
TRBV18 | CASSPSRDYNQPQHF
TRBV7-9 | CASSSDRGSTEAFF
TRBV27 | CASSFIQGYNEQFF
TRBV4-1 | CASSQDSPSSYNEQFF
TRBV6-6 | CASSLNTGELFF
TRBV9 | CASTRTDGVGTGVTTEAFF
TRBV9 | CASSGAGTGNSPQYF
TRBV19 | CASSRAGTGNHEQYF
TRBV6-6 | CASSRDNPWDNEQFF
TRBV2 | CASSEEWTLAGWSTGELFF
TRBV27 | CASSSLSTGGKTEAFF
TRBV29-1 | CSVRIALGEQFF
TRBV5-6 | CASTAGGKDEKLFF
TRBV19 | CASSIGSGLTDTQYF
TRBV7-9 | CASSPQGGYGYTF
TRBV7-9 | CASSYTTSGRPSSYNEQFF
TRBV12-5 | CASGLVLERGQYF
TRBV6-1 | CASSDSPGSGNTIYF
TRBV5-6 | CASSLTGTGHNYGYTF
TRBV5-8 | CASSSSGVIQETQYF
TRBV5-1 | CASSLERPLGSGNTIYF
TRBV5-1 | CASSFLRDNEQFF
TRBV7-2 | CASSLRRSNEQFF
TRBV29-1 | CSVELDRVGFRNIQYF
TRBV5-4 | CASSPRTIGFGYTF
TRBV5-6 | CASSPSGGPYGYTF
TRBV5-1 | CASSLGQGNEAFF
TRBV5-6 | CASSFRDRATGELFF
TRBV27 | CASSLFPGTGRNQPQHF
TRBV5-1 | CASSGGLNTEAFF
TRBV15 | CATSRSQGQYNEQFF
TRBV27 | CASSRGTSGVYEQYF
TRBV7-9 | CASSSRDGRVHF
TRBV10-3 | CAISEYPSGTNSYEQYF
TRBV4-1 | CASSHPPGERSGNTIYF
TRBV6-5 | CASSSEGQGTTEAFF
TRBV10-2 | CATTGNSAVDTQYF
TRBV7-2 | CASSLGRVGESQYF
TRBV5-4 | CASSHAGEPYNEQFF
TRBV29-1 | CSVVAQATYGYTF
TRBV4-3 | CASSQGLTGSGSHEQYF
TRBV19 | CASSIDRRASGGYTF
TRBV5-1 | CASNLAYPDTEAFF
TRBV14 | CASSPSLNYGYTF
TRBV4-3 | CASSQDSRGRAREQYF
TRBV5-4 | CASSPSGGTGRDIQYF